The clone carrying this T cell receptor beta chain appeared a few times. Its antigen is unidentified. This record belongs to a study of T cells in Graves' hyperthyroidism and ophthalmopathy. Findings and caveats of the study: Using 13 V-J features, a model discriminated ophthalmopathy from stable hyperthyroidism.

Amplified regions were TCR beta CDR3 sequences from RNA transcripts. HTBI primers were employed in a first-round RT-PCR of the TCR CDR3. TCRdb reprocessed the multiplex PCR reads via MiXCR and lists one record per CDR3 protein. The repertoire includes 330,000 or so distinct CDR3 sequences, roughly a fifth of them detected once, and 39% sits in the top ten. The study included ophthalmopathy patients with Clinical Activity Score at least 3, NOSPECS grade at least 4 and duration under 3 months. V was cut by 2 bases and J by 1 base, with 13 bases left in between. The CDR3 runs 15 residues. Germline CDR1 reads SGHRS; CDR2 reads YFSETQ.

This sequence originates from a middle-aged man with Graves' ophthalmopathy. Sequencing was done on a sample of blood. This chain connects TRBV5-1 to TRBJ2-7; D may be TRBD1 (6 bases). CDR3 in DNA: TGCGCCAGCAGCTTTTGGGCCCAGGGGTCCTACGAGCAGTACTTC. Translated: CASSFWAQGSYEQYF.